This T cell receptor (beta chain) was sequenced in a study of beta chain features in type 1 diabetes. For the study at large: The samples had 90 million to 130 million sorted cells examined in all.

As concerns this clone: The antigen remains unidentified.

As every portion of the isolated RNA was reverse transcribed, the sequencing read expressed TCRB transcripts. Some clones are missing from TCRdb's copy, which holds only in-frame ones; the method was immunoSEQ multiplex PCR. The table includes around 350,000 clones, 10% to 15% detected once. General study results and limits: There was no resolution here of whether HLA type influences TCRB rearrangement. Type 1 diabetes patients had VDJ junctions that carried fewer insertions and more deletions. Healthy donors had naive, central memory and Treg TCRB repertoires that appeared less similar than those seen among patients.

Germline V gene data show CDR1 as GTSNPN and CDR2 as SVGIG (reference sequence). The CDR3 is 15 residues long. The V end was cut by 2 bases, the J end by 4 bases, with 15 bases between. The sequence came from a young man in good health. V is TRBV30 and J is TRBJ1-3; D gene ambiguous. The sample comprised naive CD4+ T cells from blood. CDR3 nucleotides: TGTGCCTGGAGTTTGAGGGAGGCTCGAGGAAACACCATATATTTT. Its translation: CAWSLREARGNTIYF.